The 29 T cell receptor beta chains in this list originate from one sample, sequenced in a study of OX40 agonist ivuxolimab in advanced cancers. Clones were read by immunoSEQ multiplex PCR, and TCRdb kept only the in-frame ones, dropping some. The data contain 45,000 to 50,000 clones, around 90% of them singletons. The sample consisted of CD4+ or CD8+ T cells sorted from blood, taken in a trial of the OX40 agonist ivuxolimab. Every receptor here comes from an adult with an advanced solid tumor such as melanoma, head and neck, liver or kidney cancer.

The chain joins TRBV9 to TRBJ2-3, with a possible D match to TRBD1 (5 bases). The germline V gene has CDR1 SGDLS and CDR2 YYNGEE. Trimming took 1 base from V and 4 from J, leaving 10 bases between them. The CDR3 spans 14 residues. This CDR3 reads CASSVIQGADTQYF. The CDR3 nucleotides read TGTGCCAGCAGCGTAATCCAGGGTGCAGATACGCAGTATTTT.

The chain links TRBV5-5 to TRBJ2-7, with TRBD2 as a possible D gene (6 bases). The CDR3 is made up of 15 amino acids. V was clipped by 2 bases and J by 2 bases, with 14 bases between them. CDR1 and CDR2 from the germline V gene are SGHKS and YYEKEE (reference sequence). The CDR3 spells CASSFRDWATYEQYF. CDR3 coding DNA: TGTGCCAGCAGCTTCCGGGACTGGGCCACCTACGAGCAGTACTTC.

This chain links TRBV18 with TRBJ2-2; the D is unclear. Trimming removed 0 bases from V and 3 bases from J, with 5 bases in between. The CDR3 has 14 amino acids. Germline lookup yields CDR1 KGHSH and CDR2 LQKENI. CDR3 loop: CASSPPLDTGELFF. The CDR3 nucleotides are TGTGCCAGCTCACCACCCCTGGACACCGGGGAGCTGTTTTTT.

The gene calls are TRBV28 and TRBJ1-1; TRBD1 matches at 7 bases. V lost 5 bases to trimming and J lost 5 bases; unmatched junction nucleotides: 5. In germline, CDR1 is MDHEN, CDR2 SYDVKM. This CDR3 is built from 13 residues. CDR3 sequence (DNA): TGTGCCAGCAGTAAGGGGGCGCGGACTGAAGCTTTCTTT. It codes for CASSKGARTEAFF.

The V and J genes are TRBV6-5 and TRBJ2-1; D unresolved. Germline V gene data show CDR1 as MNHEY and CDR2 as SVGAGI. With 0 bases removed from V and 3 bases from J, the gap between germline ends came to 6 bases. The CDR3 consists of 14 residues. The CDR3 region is CASSYSPDYNEQFF. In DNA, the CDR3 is TGTGCCAGCAGTTACTCGCCGGACTACAATGAGCAGTTCTTC.

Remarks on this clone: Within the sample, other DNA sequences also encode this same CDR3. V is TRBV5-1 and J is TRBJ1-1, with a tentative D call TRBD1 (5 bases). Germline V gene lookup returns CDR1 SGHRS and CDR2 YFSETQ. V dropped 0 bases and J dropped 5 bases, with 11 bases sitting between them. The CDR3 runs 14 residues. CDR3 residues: CASSLVQGGTEAFF. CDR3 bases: TGCGCCAGCAGCTTGGTTCAGGGTGGGACTGAAGCTTTCTTT.

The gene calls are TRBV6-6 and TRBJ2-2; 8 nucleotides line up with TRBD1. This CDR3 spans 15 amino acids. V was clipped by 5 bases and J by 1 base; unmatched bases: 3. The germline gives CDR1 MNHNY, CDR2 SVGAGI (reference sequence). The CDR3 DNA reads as TGTGCCAGCAGTCCCGGGACAGGGAACACCGGGGAGCTGTTTTTT. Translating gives CASSPGTGNTGELFF.

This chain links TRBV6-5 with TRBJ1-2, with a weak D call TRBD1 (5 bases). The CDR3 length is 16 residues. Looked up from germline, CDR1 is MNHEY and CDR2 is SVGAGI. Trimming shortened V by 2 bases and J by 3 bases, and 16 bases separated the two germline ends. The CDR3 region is CASSYPGATRHYGYTF. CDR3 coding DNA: TGTGCCAGCAGTTACCCCGGGGCGACAAGACACTATGGCTACACCTTC.

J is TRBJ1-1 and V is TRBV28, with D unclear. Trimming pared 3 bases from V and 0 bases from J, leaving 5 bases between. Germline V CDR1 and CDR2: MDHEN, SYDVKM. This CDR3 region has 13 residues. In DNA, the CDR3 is TGTGCCAGCAGTTTCGTTGTGAACACTGAAGCTTTCTTT. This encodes CASSFVVNTEAFF.

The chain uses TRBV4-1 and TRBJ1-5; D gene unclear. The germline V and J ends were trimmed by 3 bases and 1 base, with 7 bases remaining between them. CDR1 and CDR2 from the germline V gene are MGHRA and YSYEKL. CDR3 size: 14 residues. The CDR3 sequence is CASSHTQSNQPQHF. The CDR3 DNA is TGCGCCAGCAGCCACACTCAAAGCAATCAGCCCCAGCATTTT.

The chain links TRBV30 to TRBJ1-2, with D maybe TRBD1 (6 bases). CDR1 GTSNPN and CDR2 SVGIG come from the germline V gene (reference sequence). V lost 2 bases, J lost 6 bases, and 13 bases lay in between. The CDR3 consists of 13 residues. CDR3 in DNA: TGTGCCTGGAGTCAGGGAGGGGGGAATGGCTACACCTTC. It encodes CAWSQGGGNGYTF. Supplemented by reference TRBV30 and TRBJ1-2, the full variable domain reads SQTIHQWPATLVQPVGSPLSLECTVEGTSNPNLYWYRQAAGRGLQLLFYSVGIGQISSEVPQNLSASRPQDRQFILSSKKLLLSDSGFYLCAWSQGGGNGYTFGSGTRLTVV.

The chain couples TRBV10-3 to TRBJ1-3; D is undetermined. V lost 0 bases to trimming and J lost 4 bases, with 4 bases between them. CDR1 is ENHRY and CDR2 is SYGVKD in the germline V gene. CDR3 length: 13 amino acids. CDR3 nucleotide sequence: TGTGCCATCAGTGAGTCTTCCGGAAACACCATATATTTT. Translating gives CAISESSGNTIYF.

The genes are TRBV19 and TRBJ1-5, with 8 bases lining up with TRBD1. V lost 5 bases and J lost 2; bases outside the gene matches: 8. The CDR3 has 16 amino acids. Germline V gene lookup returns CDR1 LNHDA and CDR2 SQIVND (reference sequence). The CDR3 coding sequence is TGTGCCAGTAGTGTCCCAGGGGGCGCGGGCAATCAGCCCCAGCATTTT. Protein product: CASSVPGGAGNQPQHF.

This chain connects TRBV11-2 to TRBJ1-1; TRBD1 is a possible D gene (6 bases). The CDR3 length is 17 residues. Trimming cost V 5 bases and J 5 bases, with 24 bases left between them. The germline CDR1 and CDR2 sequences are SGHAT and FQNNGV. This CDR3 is CASSTTTGGPRWTEAFF. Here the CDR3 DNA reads TGTGCCAGCAGCACTACAACGGGGGGCCCGAGATGGACTGAAGCTTTCTTT.

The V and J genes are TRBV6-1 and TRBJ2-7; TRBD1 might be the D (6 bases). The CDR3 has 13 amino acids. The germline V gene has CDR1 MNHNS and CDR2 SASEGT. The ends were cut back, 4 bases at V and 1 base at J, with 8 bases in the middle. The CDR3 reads CASSVGQSYEQYV. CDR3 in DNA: TGTGCCAGCAGTGTTGGACAGTCCTACGAGCAGTACGTC.

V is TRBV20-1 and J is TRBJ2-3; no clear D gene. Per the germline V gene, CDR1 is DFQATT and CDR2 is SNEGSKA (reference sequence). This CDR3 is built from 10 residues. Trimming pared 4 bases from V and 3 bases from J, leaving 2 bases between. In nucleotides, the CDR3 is TGCAGTGCTAAGACAGATACGCAGTATTTT. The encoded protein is CSAKTDTQYF.

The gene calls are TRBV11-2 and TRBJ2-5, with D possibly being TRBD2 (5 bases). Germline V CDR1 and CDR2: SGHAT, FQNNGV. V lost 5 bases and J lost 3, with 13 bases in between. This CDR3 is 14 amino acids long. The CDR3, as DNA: TGTGCCAGCAGCAACTCTTGGCGGGAAGAGACCCAGTACTTC. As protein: CASSNSWREETQYF. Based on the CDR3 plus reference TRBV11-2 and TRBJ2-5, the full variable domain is EAGVAQSPRYKIIEKRQSVAFWCNPISGHATLYWYQQILGQGPKLLIQFQNNGVVDDSQLPKDRFSAERLKGVDSTLKIQPAKLEDSAVYLCASSNSWREETQYFGPGTRLLVL.

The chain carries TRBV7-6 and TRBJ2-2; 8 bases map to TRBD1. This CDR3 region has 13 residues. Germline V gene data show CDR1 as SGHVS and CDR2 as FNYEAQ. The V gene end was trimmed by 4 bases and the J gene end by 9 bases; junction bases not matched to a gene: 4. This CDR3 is CASSYSGGWELFF. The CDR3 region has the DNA TGTGCCAGCAGCTACTCAGGGGGCTGGGAGCTGTTTTTT.

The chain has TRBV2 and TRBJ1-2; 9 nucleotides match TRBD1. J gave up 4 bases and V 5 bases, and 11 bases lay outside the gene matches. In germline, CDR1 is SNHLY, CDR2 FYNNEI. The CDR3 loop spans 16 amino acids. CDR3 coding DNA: TGTGCCAGCAGTCCGGATACAGGGGGCGGCGGCTATGGCTACACCTTC. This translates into CASSPDTGGGGYGYTF.

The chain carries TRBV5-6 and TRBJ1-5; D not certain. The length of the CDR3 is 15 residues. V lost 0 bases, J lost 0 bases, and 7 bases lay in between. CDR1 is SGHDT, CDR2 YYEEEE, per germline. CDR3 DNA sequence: TGTGCCAGCAGCTTGGCGCAGAATAGCAATCAGCCCCAGCATTTT. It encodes CASSLAQNSNQPQHF.

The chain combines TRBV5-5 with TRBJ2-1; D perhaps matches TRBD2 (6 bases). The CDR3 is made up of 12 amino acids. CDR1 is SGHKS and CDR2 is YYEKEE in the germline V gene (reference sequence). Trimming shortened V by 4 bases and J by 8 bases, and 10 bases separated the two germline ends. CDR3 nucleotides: TGTGCCAGCAGCCCCACGGGGGATGAGCAGTTCTTC. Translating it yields CASSPTGDEQFF.

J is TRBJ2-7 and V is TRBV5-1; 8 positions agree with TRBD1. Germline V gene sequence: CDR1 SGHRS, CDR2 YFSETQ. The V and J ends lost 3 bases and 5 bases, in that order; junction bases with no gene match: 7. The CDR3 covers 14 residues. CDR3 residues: CASSSSGGGHEQYV. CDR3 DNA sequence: TGCGCCAGCAGCTCATCAGGGGGCGGCCACGAGCAGTACGTC.

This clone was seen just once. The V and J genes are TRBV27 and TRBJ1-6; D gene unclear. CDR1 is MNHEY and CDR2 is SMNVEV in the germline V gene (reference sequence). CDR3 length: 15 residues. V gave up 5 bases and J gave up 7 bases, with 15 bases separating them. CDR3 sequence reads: CASSPSLLGNSPLHF. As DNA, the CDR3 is TGTGCCAGCAGTCCTTCTTTGTTGGGGAATTCACCCCTCCACTTT.

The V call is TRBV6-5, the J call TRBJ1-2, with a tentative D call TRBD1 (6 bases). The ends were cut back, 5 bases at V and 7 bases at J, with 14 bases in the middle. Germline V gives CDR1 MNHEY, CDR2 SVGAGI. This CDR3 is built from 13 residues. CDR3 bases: TGTGCCAGCAGTGAGACTCGGACAGCTGGCTACACCTTC. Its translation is CASSETRTAGYTF.

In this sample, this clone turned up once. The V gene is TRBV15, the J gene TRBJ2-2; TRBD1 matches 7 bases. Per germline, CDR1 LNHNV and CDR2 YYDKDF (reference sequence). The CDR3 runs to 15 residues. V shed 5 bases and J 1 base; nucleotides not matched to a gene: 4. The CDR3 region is CATSGDRENTGELFF. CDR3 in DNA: TGTGCCACCAGCGGCGACAGGGAGAACACCGGGGAGCTGTTTTTT.

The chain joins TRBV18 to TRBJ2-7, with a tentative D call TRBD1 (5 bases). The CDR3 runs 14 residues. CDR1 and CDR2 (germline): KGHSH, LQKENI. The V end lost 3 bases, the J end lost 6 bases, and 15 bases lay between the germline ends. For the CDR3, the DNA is TGTGCCAGCTCACCTGGGGCAGGGATCAGCGAGCAGTACTTC. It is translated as CASSPGAGISEQYF.

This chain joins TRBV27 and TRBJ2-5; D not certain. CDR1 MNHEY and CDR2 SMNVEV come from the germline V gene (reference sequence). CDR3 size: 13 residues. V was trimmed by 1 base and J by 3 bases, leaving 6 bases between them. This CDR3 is CASSLFPKETQYF. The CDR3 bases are TGTGCCAGCAGTTTATTCCCCAAAGAGACCCAGTACTTC.

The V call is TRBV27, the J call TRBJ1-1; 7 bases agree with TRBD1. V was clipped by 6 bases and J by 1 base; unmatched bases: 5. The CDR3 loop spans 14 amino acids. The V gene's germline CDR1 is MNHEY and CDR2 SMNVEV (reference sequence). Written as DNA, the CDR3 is TGTGCCAGCAGCAACCGACAGGGGAACACTGAAGCTTTCTTT. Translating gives CASSNRQGNTEAFF.

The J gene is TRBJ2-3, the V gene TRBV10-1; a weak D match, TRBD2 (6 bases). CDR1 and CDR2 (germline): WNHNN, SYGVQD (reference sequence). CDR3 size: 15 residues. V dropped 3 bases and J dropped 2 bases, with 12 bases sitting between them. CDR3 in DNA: TGCGCCAGCAGTGATGGTAGCGGCCCCACAGATACGCAGTATTTT. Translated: CASSDGSGPTDTQYF.